This T cell receptor beta chain was found in a study of blood T cell repertoires in COVID-19 (dated by TCRdb to the early 2020s). About the study as a whole: Samples from collaborators originated in the United States, Italy and Spain and spanned both the acute and convalescent phases of COVID-19. The material from the prospective study consisted of cDNA or gDNA derived from T cells, B-cell-depleted T cells, or PBMCs. Subjects who had been exposed to COVID-19, were actively infected with it, or had recovered from it provided the deeply sampled blood TCRbeta repertoires that made up the dataset. The repertoires were made available in a free public database intended to serve as a resource for research on the immune response to SARS-CoV-2. Samples were obtained from the ongoing ImmuneRACE study (first 160 participants) and from about 1,300 subjects provided by 6 global collaborators. A de-identified subject ID, COVID-19 status, age in years and sex were almost always included in the sample metadata. Where available, HLA class I and class II types were taken from metadata supplied by the sample provider and were not determined by assay-based typing.

What the research found in general, with its limitations: How much clinical and demographic metadata was included differed by source and by participant, and the metadata was provided uncurated.

TCRbeta CDR3 regions were amplified from genomic DNA using the immunoSEQ Assay, a bias-controlled multiplex PCR. As for the authors' bioinformatics: Nucleated cell counts per sample were estimated from amplification of reference gene primers within the assay. To quantify the absolute abundance of each unique TCRbeta CDR3 rearrangement, sequence reads were collapsed and filtered. Productive Simpson clonality was computed per sample as the square root of Simpson's diversity index over productive rearrangements. Held by TCRdb, this immuneACCESS table contains in-frame sequences only and omits some clones. Under half of the omission traces to an unresolved V gene where checked; the cause of the rest is unknown. The V and J calls and clone size are taken from that table; D and trimming were inferred from the DNA. Here the sample has about 400,000 clones; approximately 86% occur a single time. The ten largest make up approximately 2.1% of the sample.

Participants in the prospective study were aged roughly 18 to 100 years, lived in more than 20 United States geographic areas, and enrolled through a virtual design. To assign participants to cohorts, the prospective study relied on clinical history that participants themselves reported in a screening survey and a study questionnaire. In the prospective study, whole blood, serum and a nasopharyngeal or oropharyngeal swab were collected from each participant by mobile phlebotomists. Participants in the prospective study had the option to provide additional blood draws and questionnaires over an approximately 2-month period. Prospective study blood samples were shipped either frozen or at room temperature before DNA extraction. The CDR1 and CDR2 encoded by the germline V gene (reference sequence) are SEHNR and FQNEAQ. V is cut back by 2 bases and J by 0 bases, with 6 bases in the junction unmatched. The CDR3 covers 17 residues, taking in both the cysteine and the phenylalanine. The kept DNA is CDR3 alone, 51 bases in frame from the first base.

About this clone itself: Its antigen has not been determined. Base qualities are missing; no much larger clone stands one base away.

The sequence was collected from a woman in her forties with acute COVID-19. The sample was PBMCs or T cells enriched from blood (not recorded which). The V and J genes are TRBV7-9 and TRBJ1-4, and 7 junctional nucleotides match TRBD1. The bases are TGTGCCAGCAGCTTAACCGGGACAGCAGCAACTAATGAAAAACTGTTTTTT. Translated, this is CASSLTGTAATNEKLFF.